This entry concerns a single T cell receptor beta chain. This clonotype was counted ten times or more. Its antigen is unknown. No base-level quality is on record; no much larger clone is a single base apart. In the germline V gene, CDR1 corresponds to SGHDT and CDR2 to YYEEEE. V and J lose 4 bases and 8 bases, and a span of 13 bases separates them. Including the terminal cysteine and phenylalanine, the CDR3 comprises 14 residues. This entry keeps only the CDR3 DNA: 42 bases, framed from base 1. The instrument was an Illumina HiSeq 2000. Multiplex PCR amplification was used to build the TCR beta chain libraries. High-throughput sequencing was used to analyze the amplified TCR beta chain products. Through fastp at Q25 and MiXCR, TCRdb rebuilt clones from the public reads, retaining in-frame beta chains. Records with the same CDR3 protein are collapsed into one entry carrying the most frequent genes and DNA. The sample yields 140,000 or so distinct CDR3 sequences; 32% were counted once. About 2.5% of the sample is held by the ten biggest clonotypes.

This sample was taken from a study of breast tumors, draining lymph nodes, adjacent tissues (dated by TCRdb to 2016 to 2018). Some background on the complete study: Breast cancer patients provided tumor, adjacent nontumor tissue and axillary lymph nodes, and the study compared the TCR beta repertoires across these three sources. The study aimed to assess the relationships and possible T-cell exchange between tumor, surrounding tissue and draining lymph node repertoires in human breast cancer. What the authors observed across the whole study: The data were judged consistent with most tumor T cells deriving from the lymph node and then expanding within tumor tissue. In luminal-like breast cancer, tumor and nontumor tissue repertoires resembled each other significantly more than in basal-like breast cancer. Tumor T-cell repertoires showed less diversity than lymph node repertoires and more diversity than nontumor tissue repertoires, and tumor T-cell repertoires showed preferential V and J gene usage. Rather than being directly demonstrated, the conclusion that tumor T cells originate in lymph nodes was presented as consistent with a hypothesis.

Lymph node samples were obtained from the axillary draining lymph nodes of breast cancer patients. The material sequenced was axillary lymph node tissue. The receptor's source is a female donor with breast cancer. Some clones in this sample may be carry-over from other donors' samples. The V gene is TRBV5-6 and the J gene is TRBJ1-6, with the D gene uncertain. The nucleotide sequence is TGTGCCAGCAGCCGAGACTACGGGGATTCACCCCTCCACTTT. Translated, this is CASSRDYGDSPLHF.